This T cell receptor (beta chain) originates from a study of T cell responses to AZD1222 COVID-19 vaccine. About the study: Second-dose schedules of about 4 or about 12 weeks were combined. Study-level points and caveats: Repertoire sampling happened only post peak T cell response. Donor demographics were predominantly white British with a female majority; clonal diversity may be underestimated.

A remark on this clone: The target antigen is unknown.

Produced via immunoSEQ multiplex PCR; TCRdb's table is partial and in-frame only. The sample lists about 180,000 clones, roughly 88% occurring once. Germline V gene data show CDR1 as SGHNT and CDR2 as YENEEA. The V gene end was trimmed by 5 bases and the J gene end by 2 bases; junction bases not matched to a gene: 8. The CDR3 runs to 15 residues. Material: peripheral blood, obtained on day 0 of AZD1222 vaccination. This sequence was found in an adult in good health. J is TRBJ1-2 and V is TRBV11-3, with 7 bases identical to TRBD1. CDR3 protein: CASSPPGQRNYGYTF. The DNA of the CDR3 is TGTGCCAGCAGCCCTCCGGGACAGCGGAACTATGGCTACACCTTC. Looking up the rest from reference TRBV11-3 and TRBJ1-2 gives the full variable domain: EAGVVQSPRYKIIEKKQPVAFWCNPISGHNTLYWYLQNLGQGPELLIRYENEEAVDDSQLPKDRFSAERLKGVDSTLKIQPAELGDSAVYLCASSPPGQRNYGYTFGSGTRLTVV.